This T cell receptor beta chain was obtained from a study of T cells in localized non-small cell lung cancer. Sequenced by immunoSEQ multiplex PCR; TCRdb stores in-frame clones only, minus some. The top ten clones hold 20% to 25% of a sample with tens of thousands of clones, 88% of them seen once. Trimming removed 2 bases at V and 0 bases at J, with 8 bases between. Germline-derived CDR1 and CDR2 are MDHEN and SYDVKM. This CDR3 has 15 amino acids. Comments on this clone: Antigen unknown.

General study findings and limits: It was uninvolved adjacent lung that showed the highest T cell clonality, exceeding tumor.

The sample was peripheral blood, taken before any cancer treatment. The origin of this receptor is a woman aged 40-69 years with stage I squamous cell lung carcinoma. This chain links TRBV28 with TRBJ1-5; no firm D call. The CDR3 DNA follows: TGTGCCAGCAGTTTAACGACTGATAGCAATCAGCCCCAGCATTTT. This translates into CASSLTTDSNQPQHF.